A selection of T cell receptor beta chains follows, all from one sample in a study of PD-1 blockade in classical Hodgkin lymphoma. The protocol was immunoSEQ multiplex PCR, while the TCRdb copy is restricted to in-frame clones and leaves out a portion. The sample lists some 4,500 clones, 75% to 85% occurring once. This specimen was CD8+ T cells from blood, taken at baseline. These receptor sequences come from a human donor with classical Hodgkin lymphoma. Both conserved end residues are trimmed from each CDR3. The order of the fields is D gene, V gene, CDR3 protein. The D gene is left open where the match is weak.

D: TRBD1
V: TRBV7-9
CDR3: ASSSTGGYNEKLF

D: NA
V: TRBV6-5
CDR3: ASSRDRTPYGYT

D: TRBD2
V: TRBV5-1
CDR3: ASSPTSGFSLRWDEQF

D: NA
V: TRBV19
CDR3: ASSILGNTGELF

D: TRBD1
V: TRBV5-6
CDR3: ASSLEGTGGGNEQF

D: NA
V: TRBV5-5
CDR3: ASSLAGSGGETQY

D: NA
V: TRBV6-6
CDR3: ASSYSEVTEAF

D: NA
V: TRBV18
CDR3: ASSAESDGSYEQY

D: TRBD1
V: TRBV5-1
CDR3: ASRTGSDEKLF

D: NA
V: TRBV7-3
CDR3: ASSPNLGGELF

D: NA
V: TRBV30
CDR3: AWSGMNRWNYGYT

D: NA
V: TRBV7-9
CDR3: ASSLVVDLYANYGYT

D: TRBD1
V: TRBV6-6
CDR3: ASRETGGDGYT

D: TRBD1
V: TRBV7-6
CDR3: ASSPLTGASDGYT

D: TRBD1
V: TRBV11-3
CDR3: ASSPRTGSEAF

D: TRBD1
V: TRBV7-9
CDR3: ASSRSGTGNTDTQY

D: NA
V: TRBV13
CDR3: ASSRTVNTEAF

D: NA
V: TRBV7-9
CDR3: ASSLTGSSYNEQF

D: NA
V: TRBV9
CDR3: ASSTGQQPQH

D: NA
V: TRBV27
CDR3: ASSSLSRYEQF

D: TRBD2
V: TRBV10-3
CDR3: AISERTLAADTQY

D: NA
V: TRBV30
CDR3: AWSVLPDTQY

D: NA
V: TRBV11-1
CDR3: ASSLVGRHYEQY

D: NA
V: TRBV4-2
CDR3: ASSQDRLNQPQH

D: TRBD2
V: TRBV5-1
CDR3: ASSLSTSGSRENEQF

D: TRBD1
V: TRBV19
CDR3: ASSIVVEGTEANYGYT

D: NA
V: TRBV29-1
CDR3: SVPTGTYGYT

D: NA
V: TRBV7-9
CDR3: ASSLVGAGTNEKLF

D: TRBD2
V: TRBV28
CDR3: ASSSSSGLLAASSYNEQF

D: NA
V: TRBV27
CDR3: ASSPIGVHTEAF

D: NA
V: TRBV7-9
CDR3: ASSSQGRVVETQY

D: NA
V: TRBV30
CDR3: AWAAVMSAGELF

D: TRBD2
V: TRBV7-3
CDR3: ASSWTSSNEQF

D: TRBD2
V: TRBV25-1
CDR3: ASSEFGGGARETQY

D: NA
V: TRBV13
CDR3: ASSLGREAYGYT

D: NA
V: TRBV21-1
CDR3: AIEGSTGYGYT

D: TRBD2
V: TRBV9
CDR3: ARAGGDGPYEQY

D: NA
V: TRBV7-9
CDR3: ASRGGANTEAF

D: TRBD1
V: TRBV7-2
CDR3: ASRGDRLPPYEQY

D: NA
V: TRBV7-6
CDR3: ASSPPPGHPSHEQF